One and the same sample provided the 9 T cell receptor beta chains below, sequenced in a study of identifying expanded T cells in peripheral blood. Only in-frame clones appear in the TCRdb table, and some are missing; sequencing was by immunoSEQ multiplex PCR. The sample consists of approximately 100,000 clones, roughly 86% of them appearing once. The sample consisted of blood. Receptors were obtained from a person aged 18 to 70 in good health.

The chain employs TRBV28 and TRBJ2-1; perhaps TRBD2 as D (5 bases). The CDR3 spans 15 residues. V lost 1 base and J lost 8, with 15 bases in between. Germline CDR1 MDHEN, CDR2 SYDVKM. The CDR3 loop reads CASSLYQRSTDEQFF. CDR3 nucleotide sequence: TGTGCCAGCAGTTTATACCAGCGGAGTACCGATGAGCAGTTCTTC. Variable domain in full (rest from reference TRBV28 and TRBJ2-1): DVKVTQSSRYLVKRTGEKVFLECVQDMDHENMFWYRQDPGLGLRLIYFSYDVKMKEKGDIPEGYSVSREKKERFSLILESASTNQTSMYLCASSLYQRSTDEQFFGPGTRLTVL.

V usage is TRBV6-1 and J usage is TRBJ2-1, with 11 bases fitting TRBD2. The length of the CDR3 is 18 residues. J gave up 6 bases and V 4 bases, and 14 bases lay outside the gene matches. The germline V gene encodes CDR1 MNHNS and CDR2 SASEGT. For the CDR3, the DNA is TGTGCCAGCAGTGTTAGACTAGCGGGAAGCATCCTCGCCAATGAGCAGTTCTTC. Its translation is CASSVRLAGSILANEQFF.

This sequence joins TRBV9 and TRBJ2-3; a weak D match, TRBD1 (6 bases). Trimming removed 2 bases at V and 0 bases at J, with 13 bases between. The CDR3 has 16 residues. The germline gives CDR1 SGDLS, CDR2 YYNGEE. The CDR3 is CASSVSRGSSTDTQYF. CDR3 coding DNA: TGTGCCAGCAGCGTCAGCAGGGGATCTAGCACAGATACGCAGTATTTT. The full variable domain, completed using reference TRBV9 and TRBJ2-3, is DSGVTQTPKHLITATGQRVTLRCSPRSGDLSVYWYQQSLDQGLQFLIQYYNGEERAKGNILERFSAQQFPDLHSELNLSSLELGDSALYFCASSVSRGSSTDTQYFGPGTRLTVL.

The genes are TRBV19 and TRBJ1-2; TRBD1 is a possible D gene (6 bases). Germline-derived CDR1 and CDR2 are LNHDA and SQIVND (reference sequence). The CDR3 covers 15 residues. V shed 7 bases and J shed 5 bases, with 20 bases lying between them. CDR3: CASNYQWGAGYGYTF. The CDR3 nucleotides are TGTGCCAGTAATTATCAGTGGGGGGCTGGTTATGGCTACACCTTC.

The V call is TRBV2, the J call TRBJ1-2; D remains unclear. The CDR3 length is 14 residues. Trimming removed 1 base from V and 0 bases from J, with 6 bases in between. Looked up from germline, CDR1 is SNHLY and CDR2 is FYNNEI. CDR3 nucleotide sequence: TGTGCCAGCAGTGAAGTGTCGGCTAACTATGGCTACACCTTC. Translated: CASSEVSANYGYTF.

The rearrangement links TRBV5-8 to TRBJ2-5; 7 positions match TRBD2. J was trimmed by 4 bases and V by 3 bases; bases with no gene match: 6. The CDR3 length is 14 residues. Germline CDR1 is SGHTS and CDR2 is YDEGEE. The chain's CDR3 is CASSSRRELETQYF. The CDR3 DNA is TGTGCCAGCAGCTCCAGGCGGGAGCTAGAGACCCAGTACTTC. The variable domain in full, completed from reference TRBV5-8 and TRBJ2-5, reads EAGVTQSPTHLIKTRGQQATLRCSPISGHTSVYWYQQALGLGLQFLLWYDEGEERNRGNFPPRFSGRQFPNYSSELNVNALELEDSALYLCASSSRRELETQYFGPGTRLLVL.

The gene calls are TRBV5-1 and TRBJ1-2, with 10 bases fitting TRBD1. Germline V gene sequence: CDR1 SGHRS, CDR2 YFSETQ. V shed 5 bases and J 6 bases; nucleotides not matched to a gene: 4. CDR3 length: 13 residues. CDR3 amino acids: CASRVGQGDGYTF. In nucleotides, the CDR3 is TGCGCCAGCAGGGTAGGACAGGGGGATGGCTACACCTTC.

The V gene is TRBV11-3, the J gene TRBJ2-7; tentatively, D is TRBD1 (5 bases). The V end was cut by 9 bases, the J end by 3 bases, with 24 bases between. Looked up from germline, CDR1 is SGHNT and CDR2 is YENEEA. The CDR3 sequence is 16 residues long. The CDR3: CARSAGPGLEYYEQYF. The CDR3 bases are TGTGCCAGGTCGGCAGGGCCGGGCCTAGAGTACTACGAGCAGTACTTC.

V gene TRBV7-8 combines with J gene TRBJ2-2; 8 bases map to TRBD1. This CDR3 is 17 amino acids long. Germline-derived CDR1 and CDR2 are SGHVS and FQNEAQ. V gave up 4 bases and J gave up 2 bases; unmatched junction bases: 9. The CDR3 DNA is TGTGCCAGCAGCTGGGGACAGGCTCCACTAAACACCGGGGAGCTGTTTTTT. This codes for CASSWGQAPLNTGELFF.